The table lists the clone carrying this TCR beta chain with many counts. Its target is not known. This sample stems from a study of T cell repertoires in cytomegalovirus infection. Background on the study: It can be stated that public TCR beta signatures indicated CMV infection as well as a matching HLA type.

Germline trimming cut 3 bases from V and 7 bases from J; bases unmatched to any gene: 10. The CDR3 runs 15 residues. The V gene's germline CDR1 is LNHDA and CDR2 SQIVND (reference sequence). TCRdb re-derived calls from the reads in MiXCR, one entry per CDR3 protein. The table records 900,000 to 950,000 distinct CDR3 sequences, around 31% of them present only once. J is TRBJ1-1 and V is TRBV19; 8 bases agree with TRBD1. The source of this sequence is a human donor in good health (CMV status not recorded). Some clones in this sample may be carry-over from other donors' samples. Here the sequenced sample was cultured CD8+ T cells from PBMCs, taken from culture after CMV antigen stimulation. The CDR3 DNA sequence: TGTGCCAGTAGTATCGCAGGGGGCCACGGAGGTGAAGCTTTCTTT. This encodes CASSIAGGHGGEAFF.